This T cell receptor (beta chain) was found in a study of T cell responses to AZD1222 COVID-19 vaccine. Broader study findings: Recipients of two AZD1222 doses showed rising Spike-specific TCR breadth and depth. Researchers report vaccine-associated CD4 TCRs spanning spike, with dominance at 160-218 and 743-854. Clonal diversity was possibly underestimated, and the donors were mostly white British, with more females. Among AZD1222 vaccinees, only 5 to 7 were seropositive at baseline.

Data came from immunoSEQ multiplex PCR; TCRdb stores just in-frame clones and leaves some out. The sample yields some 130,000 clones, approximately 84% seen once. V gave up 1 base and J gave up 4 bases; unmatched junction bases: 5. Per germline, CDR1 SGHRS and CDR2 YFSETQ. The CDR3 covers 16 residues. A note on this clone: What it recognizes is unknown.

J is TRBJ1-6 and V is TRBV5-1, with TRBD1 identical over 7 bases. Material: peripheral blood, obtained on day 0 of AZD1222 vaccination. The sequence was obtained from an adult in good health. The CDR3 DNA reads as TGCGCCAGCAGCTTGTATGGGACAGTATATAATTCACCCCTCCACTTT. This gives the protein CASSLYGTVYNSPLHF.